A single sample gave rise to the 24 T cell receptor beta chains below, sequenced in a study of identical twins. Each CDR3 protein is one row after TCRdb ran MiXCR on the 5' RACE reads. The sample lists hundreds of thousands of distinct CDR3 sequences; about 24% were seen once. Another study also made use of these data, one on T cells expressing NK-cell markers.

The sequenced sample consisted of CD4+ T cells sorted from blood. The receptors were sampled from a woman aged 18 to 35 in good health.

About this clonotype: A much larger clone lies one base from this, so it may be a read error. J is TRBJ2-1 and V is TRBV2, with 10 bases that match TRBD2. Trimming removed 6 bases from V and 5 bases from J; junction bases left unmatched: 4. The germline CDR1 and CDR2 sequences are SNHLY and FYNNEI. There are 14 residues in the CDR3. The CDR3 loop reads CASSTGTSDNEQFF. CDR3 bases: TGTGCCAGCAGCACCGGGACTAGCGACAATGAGCAGTTCTTC.

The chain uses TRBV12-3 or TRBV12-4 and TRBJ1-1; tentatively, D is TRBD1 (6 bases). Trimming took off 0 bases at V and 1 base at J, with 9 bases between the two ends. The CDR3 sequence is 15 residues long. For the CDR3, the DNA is TGTGCCAGCAGTTTAGCTGGGACACCGAACACTGAAGCTTTCTTT. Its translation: CASSLAGTPNTEAFF.

The CDR3 region has the DNA TGTGCCAGCAGCAAAGCAGCGGGGCCGGCGCAGTTCTTC. Residues: CASSKAAGPAQFF. The J gene is TRBJ2-1, the V gene TRBV3-1; 7 bases match TRBD2. This CDR3 region has 13 residues. Germline V gives CDR1 LGHDT, CDR2 YNNKEL (reference sequence). Germline trimming cut 5 bases from V and 12 bases from J; bases unmatched to any gene: 10.

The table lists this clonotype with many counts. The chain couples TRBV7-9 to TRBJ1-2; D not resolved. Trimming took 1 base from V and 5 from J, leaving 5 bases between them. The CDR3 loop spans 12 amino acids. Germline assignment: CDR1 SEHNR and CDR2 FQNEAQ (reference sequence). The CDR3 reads CASSLEEYGYTF. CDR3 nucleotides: TGTGCCAGCAGCTTAGAGGAATATGGCTACACCTTC. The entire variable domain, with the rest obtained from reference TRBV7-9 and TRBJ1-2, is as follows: DTGVSQNPRHKITKRGQNVTFRCDPISEHNRLYWYRQTLGQGPEFLTYFQNEAQLEKSRLLSDRFSAERPKGSFSTLEIQRTEQGDSAMYLCASSLEEYGYTFGSGTRLTVV.

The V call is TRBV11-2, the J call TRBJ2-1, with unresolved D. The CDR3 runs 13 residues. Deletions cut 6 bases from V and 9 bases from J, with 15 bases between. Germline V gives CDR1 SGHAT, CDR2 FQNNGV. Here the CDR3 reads CASSPTAGIEQFF. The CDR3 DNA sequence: TGTGCCAGCAGTCCAACGGCAGGTATTGAGCAGTTCTTC.

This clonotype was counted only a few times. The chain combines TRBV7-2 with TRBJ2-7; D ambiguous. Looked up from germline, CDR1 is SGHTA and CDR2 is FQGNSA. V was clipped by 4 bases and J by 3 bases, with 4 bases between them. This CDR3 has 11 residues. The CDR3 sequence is CASSYHYEQYF. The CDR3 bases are TGTGCCAGCAGCTACCACTACGAGCAGTACTTC.

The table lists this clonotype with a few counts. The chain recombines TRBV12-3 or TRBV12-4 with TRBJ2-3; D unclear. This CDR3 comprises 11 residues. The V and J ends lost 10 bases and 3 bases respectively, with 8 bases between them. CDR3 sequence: CATRWTDTQYF. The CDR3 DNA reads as TGTGCCACCAGATGGACAGATACGCAGTATTTT.

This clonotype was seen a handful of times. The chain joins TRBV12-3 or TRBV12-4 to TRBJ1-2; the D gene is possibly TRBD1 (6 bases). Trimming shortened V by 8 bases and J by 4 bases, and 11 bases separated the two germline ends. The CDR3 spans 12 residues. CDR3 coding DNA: TGTGCCAGCGGACAGAGGGTCTATGGCTACACCTTC. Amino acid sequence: CASGQRVYGYTF.

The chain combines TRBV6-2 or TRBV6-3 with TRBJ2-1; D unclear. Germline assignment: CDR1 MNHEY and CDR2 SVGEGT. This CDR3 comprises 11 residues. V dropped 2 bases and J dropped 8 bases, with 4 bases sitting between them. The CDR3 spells CASSYTYEQFF. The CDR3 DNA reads TGTGCCAGCAGTTACACGTATGAGCAGTTCTTC.

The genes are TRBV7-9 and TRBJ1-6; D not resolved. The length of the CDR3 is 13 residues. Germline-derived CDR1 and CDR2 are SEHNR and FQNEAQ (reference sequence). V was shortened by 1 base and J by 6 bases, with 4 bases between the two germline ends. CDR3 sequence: CASSLGINSPLHF. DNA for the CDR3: TGTGCCAGCAGCTTAGGGATTAATTCACCCCTCCACTTT.

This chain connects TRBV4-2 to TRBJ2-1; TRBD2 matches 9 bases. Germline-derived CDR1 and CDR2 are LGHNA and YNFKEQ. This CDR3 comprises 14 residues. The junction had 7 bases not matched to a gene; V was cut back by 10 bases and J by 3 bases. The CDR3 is CAISTSGNYNEQFF. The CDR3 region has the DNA TGTGCCATCTCGACTAGCGGCAACTACAATGAGCAGTTCTTC.

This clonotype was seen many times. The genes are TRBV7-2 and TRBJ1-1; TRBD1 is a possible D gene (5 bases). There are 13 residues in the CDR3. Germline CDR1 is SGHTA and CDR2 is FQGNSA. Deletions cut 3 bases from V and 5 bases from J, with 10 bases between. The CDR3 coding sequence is TGTGCCAGCAGCTTTAGGGACCCTACTGAAGCTTTCTTT. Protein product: CASSFRDPTEAFF. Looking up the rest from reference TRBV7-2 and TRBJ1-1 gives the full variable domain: GAGVSQSPSNKVTEKGKDVELRCDPISGHTALYWYRQSLGQGLEFLIYFQGNSAPDKSGLPSDRFSAERTGGSVSTLTIQRTQQEDSAVYLCASSFRDPTEAFFGQGTRLTVV.

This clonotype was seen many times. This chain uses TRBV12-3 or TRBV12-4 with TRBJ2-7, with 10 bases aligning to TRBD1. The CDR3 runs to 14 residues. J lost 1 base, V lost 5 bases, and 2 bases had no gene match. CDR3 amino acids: CASSADRGSYEQYF. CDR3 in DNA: TGTGCCAGCAGTGCGGACAGGGGGTCCTACGAGCAGTACTTC.

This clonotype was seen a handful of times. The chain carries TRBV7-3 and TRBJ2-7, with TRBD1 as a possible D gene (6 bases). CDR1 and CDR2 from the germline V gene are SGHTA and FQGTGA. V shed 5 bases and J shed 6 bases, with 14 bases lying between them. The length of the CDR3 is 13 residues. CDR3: CASSPTGITEQYF. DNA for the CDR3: TGTGCCAGCAGCCCGACAGGTATTACCGAGCAGTACTTC.

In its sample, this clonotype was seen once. The CDR3 reads CASSTRAGDYYTEAFF. In DNA, the CDR3 is TGTGCCAGCAGCACAAGGGCGGGGGACTATTACACTGAAGCTTTCTTT. V gene TRBV4-2 combines with J gene TRBJ1-1, with D perhaps matching TRBD1 (5 bases). The CDR3 totals 16 residues. V shed 5 bases and J shed 3 bases, with 19 bases lying between them. The germline gives CDR1 LGHNA, CDR2 YNFKEQ.

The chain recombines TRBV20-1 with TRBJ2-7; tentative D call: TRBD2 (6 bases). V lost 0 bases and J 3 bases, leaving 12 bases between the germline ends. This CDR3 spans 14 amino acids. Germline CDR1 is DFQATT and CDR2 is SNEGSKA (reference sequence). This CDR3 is CSARDRDSYYEQYF. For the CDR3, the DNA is TGCAGTGCTAGAGATCGGGACTCCTACTACGAGCAGTACTTC.

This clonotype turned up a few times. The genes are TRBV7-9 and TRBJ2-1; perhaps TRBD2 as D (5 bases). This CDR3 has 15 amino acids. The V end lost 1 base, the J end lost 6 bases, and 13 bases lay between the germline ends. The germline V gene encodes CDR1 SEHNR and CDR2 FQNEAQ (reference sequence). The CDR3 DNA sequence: TGTGCCAGCAGCTTAGGGGCTAGCCGGGGCAATGAGCAGTTCTTC. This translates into CASSLGASRGNEQFF.

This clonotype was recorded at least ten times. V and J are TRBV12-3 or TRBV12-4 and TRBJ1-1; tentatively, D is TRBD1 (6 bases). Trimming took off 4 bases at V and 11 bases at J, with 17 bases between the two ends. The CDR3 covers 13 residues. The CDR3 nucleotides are TGTGCCAGCAGTTCGACGGACAGTGTACGGGCTTTCTTT. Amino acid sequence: CASSSTDSVRAFF.

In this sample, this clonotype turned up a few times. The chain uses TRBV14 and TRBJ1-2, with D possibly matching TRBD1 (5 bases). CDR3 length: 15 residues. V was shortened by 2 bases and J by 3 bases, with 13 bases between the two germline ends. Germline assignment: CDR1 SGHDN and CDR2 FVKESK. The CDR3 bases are TGTGCCAGCAGCCAATCTGTTGGGGCCTACTATGGCTACACCTTC. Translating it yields CASSQSVGAYYGYTF.

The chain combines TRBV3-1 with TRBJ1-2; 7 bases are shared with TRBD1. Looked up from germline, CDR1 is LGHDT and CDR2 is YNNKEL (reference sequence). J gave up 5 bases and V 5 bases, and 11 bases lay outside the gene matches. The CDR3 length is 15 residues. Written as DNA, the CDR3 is TGTGCCAGCAGCGCCCGACAGGGAGAGATTTATGGCTACACCTTC. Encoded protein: CASSARQGEIYGYTF.

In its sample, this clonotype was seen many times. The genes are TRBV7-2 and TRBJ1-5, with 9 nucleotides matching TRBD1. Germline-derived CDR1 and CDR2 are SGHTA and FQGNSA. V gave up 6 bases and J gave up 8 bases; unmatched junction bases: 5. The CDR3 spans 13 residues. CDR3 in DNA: TGTGCCAGCAGTCTAACAGGGGGCGAGCCCCAGCATTTT. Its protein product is CASSLTGGEPQHF.

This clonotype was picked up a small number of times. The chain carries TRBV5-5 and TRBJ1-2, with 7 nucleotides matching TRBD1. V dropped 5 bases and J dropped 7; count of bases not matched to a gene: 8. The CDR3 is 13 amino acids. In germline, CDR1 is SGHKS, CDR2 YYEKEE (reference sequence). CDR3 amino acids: CASSYTGVAGYTF. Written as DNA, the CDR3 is TGTGCCAGCAGTTATACAGGGGTTGCTGGCTACACCTTC.

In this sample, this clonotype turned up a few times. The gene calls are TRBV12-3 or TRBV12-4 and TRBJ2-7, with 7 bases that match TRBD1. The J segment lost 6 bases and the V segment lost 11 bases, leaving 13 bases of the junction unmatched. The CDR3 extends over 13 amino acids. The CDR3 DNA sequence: TGTGCCTGCCGCCGACAGGGTGGGGCCGAGCAGTACTTC. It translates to CACRRQGGAEQYF.

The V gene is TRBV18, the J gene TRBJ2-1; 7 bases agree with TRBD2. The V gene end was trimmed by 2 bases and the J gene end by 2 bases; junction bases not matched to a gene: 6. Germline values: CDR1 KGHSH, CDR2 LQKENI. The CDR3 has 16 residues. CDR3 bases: TGTGCCAGCTCACCAGGGCAAGGGAGGGCCTACAATGAGCAGTTCTTC. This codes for CASSPGQGRAYNEQFF.